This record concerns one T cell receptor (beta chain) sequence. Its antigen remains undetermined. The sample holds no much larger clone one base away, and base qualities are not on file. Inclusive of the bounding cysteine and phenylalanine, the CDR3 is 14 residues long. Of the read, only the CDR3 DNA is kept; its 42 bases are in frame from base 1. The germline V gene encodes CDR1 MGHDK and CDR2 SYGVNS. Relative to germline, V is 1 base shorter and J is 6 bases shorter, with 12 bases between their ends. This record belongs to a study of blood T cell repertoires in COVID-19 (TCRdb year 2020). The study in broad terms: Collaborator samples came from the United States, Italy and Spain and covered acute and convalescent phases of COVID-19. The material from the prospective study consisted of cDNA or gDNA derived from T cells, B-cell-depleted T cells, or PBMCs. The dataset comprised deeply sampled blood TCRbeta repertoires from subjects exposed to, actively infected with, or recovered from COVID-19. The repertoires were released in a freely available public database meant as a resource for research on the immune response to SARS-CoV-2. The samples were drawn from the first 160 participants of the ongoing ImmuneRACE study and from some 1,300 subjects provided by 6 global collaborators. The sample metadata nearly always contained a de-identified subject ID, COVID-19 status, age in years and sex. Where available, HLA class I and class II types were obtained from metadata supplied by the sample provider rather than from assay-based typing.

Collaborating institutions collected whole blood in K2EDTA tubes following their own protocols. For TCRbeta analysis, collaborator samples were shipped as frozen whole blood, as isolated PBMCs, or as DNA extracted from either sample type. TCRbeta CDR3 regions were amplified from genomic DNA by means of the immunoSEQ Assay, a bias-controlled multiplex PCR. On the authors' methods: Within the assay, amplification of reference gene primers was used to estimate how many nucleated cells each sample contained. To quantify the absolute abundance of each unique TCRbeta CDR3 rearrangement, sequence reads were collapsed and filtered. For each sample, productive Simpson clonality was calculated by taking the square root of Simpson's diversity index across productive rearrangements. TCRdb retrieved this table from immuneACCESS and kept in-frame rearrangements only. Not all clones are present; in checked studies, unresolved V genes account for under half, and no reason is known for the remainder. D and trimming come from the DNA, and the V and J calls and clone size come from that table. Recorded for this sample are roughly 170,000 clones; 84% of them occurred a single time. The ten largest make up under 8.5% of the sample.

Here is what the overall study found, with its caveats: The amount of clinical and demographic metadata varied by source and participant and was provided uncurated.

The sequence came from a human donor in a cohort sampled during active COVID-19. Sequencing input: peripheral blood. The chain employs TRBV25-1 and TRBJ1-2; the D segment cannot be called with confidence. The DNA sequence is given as TGTGCCAGCAGTGAATTGGGCCGGTCAAATGGCTACACCTTC. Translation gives CASSELGRSNGYTF.